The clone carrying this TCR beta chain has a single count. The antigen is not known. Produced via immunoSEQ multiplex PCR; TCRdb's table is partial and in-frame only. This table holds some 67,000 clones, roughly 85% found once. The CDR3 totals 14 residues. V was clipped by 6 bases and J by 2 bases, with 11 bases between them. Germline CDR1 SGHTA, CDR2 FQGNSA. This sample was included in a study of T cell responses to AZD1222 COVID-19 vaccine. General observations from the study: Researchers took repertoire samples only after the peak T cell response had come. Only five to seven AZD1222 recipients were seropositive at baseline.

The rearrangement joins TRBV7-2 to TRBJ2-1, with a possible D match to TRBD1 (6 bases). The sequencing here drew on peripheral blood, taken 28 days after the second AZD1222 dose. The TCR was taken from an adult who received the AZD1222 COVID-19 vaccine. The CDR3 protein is CASSSWGPYNEQFF. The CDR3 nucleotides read TGTGCCAGCAGTAGTTGGGGGCCCTACAATGAGCAGTTCTTC.